Sequencing of this T cell receptor (beta chain) was carried out in a study of early T cells in non-severe SARS-CoV-2 infection (dated by TCRdb to about 2021). Turning to the overall study: Because TCR sequencing relied on bulk RNA taken from unsorted whole blood, pairing of alpha and beta chains was not possible. Broader findings and caveats from the paper: VDJdb matching was skewed toward anti-spike CD8 responses, so virus-specific expansions were likely underestimated and private and CD4 specificities were missed.

This clonotype showed up many times. It lacks a known antigen. The sample holds no much larger clone one base away, and base qualities are not on file. Library preparation was by 5' RACE. The sequencer was a NextSeq 500. Unique molecular identifiers were attached to individual cDNA molecules in the TCR library protocol so that sequencing error and PCR bias could be corrected. Both TCR alpha and beta chains were sequenced, and tight co-correlation was observed between alpha and beta sequence abundances in each sample. On the authors' methods: Decombinator V4 was used to perform V gene, J gene and CDR3 annotation of TCR sequences. TCRs were defined as expanded if a significant change between any two time points was detected under a Poisson model with p below 0.0001. TCR abundances were normalised to the total number of TCRs sequenced per sample and were expressed as counts per million. MAIT TCRs were defined by TRAV1-2 paired with TRAJ12, TRAJ20 or TRAJ33, and iNKT TCRs by TRAV10 paired with TRAJ18. A search of VDJdb, accessed on 1 November 2021, was run for TCRs annotated to CMV, EBV and SARS-CoV-2, with TCRs annotated for multiple antigens excluded. The public reads were reanalyzed by TCRdb: fastp trimming at Q25, MiXCR alignment, in-frame beta chains only. One record per CDR3 amino acid sequence lists the most common genes and DNA. The V and J calls reflect TCRdb's pipeline rather than the authors' work. Counted in this sample were about 39,000 distinct CDR3 sequences; about 5.5% of them appeared once. Roughly 4.4% of the sample goes to the ten largest clones.

V lost 8 bases and J lost 5 bases; the stretch between them is 15 bases long. Based on the germline V gene, the CDR1 and CDR2 sequences are SNHLY and FYNNEI. From cysteine to phenylalanine, the CDR3 is 13 amino acids long. The DNA shown is the 39-base CDR3, in frame from base 1. The study was a case-control design nested within a healthcare worker cohort in London, UK, with weekly nasopharyngeal swab PCR tests and blood sampling. Healthcare workers were recruited during the week of the UK lockdown, between 23 and 31 March 2020, and followed weekly for up to about 15 weeks. The chain was built from TRBV2 and TRBJ1-1, with the D gene call left open. Specimen: whole blood, collected at baseline. The clonotype was recovered from an adult who was a healthcare worker with PCR-confirmed SARS-CoV-2 infection or an uninfected control (not recorded which). CDR3 reads: CASLERSRTEAFF. The DNA sequence is as follows: TGTGCCAGCTTGGAGAGGTCTAGAACTGAAGCTTTCTTT.